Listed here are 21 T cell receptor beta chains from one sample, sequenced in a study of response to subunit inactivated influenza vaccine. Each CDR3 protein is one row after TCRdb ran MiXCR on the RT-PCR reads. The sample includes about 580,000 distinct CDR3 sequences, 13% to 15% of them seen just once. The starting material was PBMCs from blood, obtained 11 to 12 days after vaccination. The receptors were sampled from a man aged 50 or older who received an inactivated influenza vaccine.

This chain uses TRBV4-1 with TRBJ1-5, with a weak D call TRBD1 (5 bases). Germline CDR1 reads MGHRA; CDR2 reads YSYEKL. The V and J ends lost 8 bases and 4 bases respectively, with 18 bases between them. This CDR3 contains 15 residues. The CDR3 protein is CASRFRAGGNQPQHF. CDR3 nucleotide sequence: TGCGCCAGCCGTTTCAGGGCCGGGGGAAATCAGCCCCAGCATTTT.

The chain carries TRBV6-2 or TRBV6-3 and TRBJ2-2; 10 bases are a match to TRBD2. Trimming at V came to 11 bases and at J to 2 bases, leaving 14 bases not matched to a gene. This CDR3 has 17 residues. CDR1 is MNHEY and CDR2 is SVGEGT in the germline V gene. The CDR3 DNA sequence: TGTGCCGTCCGGGGACAGAGGACTAGCGGTAACACCGGGGAGCTGTTTTTT. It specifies CAVRGQRTSGNTGELFF.

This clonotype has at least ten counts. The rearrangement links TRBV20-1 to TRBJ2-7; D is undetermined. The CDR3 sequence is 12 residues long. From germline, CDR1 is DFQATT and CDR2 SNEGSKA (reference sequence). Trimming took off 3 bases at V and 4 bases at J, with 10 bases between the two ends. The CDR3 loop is CSARQQTYEQYF. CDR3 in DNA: TGCAGTGCTAGGCAGCAGACTTACGAGCAGTACTTC.

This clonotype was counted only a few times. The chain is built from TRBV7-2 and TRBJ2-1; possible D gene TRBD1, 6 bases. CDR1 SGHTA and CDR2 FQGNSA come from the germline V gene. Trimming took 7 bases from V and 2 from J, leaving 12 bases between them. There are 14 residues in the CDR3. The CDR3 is CASNSRGTYNEQFF. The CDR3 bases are TGTGCCAGCAACAGTAGGGGGACCTACAATGAGCAGTTCTTC.

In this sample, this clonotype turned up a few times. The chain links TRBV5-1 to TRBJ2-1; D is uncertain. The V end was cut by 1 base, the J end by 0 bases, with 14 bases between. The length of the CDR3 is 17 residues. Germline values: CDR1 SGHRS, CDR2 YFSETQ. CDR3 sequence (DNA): TGCGCCAGCAGCTTGAAGGCCCTGGGTGGCTCCTACAATGAGCAGTTCTTC. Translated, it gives CASSLKALGGSYNEQFF.

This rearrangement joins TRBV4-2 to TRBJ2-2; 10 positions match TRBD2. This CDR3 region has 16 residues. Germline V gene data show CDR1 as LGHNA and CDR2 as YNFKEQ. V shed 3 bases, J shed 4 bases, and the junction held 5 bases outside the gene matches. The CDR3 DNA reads TGTGCCAGCAGCCAGGGACTAGCGAAGTCCACCGGGGAGCTGTTTTTT. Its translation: CASSQGLAKSTGELFF.

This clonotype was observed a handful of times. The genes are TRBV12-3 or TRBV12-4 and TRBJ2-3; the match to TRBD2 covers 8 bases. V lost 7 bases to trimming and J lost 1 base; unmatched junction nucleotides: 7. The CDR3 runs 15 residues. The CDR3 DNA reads TGTGCCAGCATCCCTACTAGCGGACGCACAGATACGCAGTATTTT. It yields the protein CASIPTSGRTDTQYF.

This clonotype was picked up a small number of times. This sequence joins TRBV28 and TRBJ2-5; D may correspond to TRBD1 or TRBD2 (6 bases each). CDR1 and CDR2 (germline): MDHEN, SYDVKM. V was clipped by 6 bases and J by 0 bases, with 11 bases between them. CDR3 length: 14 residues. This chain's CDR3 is CASRDYRDQETQYF. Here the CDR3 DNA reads TGTGCCAGCAGGGACTACAGGGACCAAGAGACCCAGTACTTC.

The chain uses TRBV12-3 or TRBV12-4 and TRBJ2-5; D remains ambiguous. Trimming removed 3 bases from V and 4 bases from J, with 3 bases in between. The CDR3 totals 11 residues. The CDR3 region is CASSFAETQYF. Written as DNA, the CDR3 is TGTGCCAGCAGTTTTGCAGAGACCCAGTACTTC.

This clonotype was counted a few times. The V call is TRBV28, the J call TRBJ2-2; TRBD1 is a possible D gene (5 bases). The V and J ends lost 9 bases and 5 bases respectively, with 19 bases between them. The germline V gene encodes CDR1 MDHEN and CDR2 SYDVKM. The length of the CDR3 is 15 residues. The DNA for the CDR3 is TGTGCCAGTAGAGGTAATAGGGGCTGGACCGGGGAGCTGTTTTTT. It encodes CASRGNRGWTGELFF.

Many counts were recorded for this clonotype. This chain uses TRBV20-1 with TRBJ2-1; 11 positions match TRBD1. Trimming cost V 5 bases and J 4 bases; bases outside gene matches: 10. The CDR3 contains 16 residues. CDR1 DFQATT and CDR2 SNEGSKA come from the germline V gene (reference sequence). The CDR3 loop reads CSAPGDRGGEYNEQFF. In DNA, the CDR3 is TGCAGTGCTCCTGGGGACAGGGGGGGGGAGTACAATGAGCAGTTCTTC.

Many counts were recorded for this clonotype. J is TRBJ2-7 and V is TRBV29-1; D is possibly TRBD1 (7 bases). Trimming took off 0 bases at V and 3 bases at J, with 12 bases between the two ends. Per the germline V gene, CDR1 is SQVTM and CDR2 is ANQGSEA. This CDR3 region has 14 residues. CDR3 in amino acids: CSVEDRGVDYEQYF. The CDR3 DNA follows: TGCAGCGTTGAAGACAGGGGGGTAGACTACGAGCAGTACTTC.

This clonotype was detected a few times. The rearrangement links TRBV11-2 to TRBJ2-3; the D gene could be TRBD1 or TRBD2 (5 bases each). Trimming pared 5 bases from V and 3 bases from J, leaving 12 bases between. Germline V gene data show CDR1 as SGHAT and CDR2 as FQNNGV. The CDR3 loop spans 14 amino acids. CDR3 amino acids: CASSQSGGTDTQYF. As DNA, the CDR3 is TGTGCCAGCAGCCAGTCTGGGGGAACAGATACGCAGTATTTT.

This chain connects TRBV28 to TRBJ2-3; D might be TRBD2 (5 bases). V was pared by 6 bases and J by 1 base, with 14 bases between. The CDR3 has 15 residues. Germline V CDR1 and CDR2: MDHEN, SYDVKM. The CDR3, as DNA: TGTGCCAGCAGACCCCCCGGGCGGGGCACAGATACGCAGTATTTT. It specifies CASRPPGRGTDTQYF.

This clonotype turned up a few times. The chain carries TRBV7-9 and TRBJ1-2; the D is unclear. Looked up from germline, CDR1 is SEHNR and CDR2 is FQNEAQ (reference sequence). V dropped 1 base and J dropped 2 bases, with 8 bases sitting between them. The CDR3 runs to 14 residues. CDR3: CASSLGAQNYGYTF. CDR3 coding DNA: TGTGCCAGCAGCTTAGGCGCACAGAACTATGGCTACACCTTC.

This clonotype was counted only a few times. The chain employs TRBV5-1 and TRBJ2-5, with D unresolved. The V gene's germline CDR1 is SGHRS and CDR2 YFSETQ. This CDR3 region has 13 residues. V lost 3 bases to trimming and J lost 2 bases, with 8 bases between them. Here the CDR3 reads CASSWSLQETQYF. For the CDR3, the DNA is TGCGCCAGCAGCTGGTCTTTGCAAGAGACCCAGTACTTC.

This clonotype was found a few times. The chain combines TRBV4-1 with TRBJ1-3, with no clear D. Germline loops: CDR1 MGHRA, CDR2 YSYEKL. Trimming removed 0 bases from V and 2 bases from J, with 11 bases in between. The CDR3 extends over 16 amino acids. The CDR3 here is CASSQDWSGTGNTIYF. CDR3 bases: TGCGCCAGCAGCCAAGATTGGTCGGGAACTGGAAACACCATATATTTT.

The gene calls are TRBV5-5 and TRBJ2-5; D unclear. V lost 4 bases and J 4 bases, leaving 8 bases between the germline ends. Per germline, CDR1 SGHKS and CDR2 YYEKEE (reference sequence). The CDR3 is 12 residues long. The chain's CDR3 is CASSAFGETQYF. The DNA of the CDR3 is TGTGCCAGCAGCGCATTCGGAGAGACCCAGTACTTC.

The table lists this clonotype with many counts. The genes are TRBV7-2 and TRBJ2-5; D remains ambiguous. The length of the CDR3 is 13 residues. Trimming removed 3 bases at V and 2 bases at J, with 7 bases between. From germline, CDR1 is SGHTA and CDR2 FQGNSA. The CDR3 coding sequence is TGTGCCAGCAGCTTTGAGATTCAAGAGACCCAGTACTTC. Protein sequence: CASSFEIQETQYF.

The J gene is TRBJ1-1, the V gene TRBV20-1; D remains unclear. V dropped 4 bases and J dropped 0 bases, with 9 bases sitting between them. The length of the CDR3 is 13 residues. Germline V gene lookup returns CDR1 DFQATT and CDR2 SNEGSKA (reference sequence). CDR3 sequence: CSANTVLNTEAFF. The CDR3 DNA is TGCAGTGCTAATACAGTATTGAACACTGAAGCTTTCTTT.

The CDR3 spells CASSQGAGGTDTQYF. The CDR3 DNA reads as TGTGCCAGCAGCCAAGGGGCGGGGGGGACAGATACGCAGTATTTT. V is TRBV3-1 and J is TRBJ2-3, with 9 bases aligning to TRBD2. Germline V lookup: CDR1 LGHDT, CDR2 YNNKEL (reference sequence). The CDR3 consists of 15 residues. Trimming took 1 base from V and 3 from J; bases not matched to a gene: 2.